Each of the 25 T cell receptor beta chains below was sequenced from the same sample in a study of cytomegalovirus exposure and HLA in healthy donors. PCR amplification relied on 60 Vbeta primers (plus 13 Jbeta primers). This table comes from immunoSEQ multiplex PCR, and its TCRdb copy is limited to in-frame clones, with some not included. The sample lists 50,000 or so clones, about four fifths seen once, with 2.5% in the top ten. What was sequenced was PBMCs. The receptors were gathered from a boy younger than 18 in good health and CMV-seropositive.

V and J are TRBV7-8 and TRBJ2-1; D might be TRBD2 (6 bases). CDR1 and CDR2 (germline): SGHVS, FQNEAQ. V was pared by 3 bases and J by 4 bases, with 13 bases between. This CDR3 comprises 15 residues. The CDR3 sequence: CASSLEGKSYNEQFF. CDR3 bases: TGTGCCAGCAGCTTGGAGGGAAAATCTTACAATGAGCAGTTCTTC.

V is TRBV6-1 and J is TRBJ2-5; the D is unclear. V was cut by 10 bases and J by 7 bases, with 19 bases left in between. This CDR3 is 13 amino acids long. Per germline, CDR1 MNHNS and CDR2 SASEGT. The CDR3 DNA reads TGTGCCACGATACTCGCGCCGGTCGGGACCCAGTACTTC. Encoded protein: CATILAPVGTQYF.

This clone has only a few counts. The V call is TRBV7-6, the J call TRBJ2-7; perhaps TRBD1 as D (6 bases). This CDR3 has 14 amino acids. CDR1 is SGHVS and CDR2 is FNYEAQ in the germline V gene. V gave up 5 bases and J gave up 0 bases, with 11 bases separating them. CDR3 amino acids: CASSRWTDSYEQYF. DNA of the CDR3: TGTGCCAGCAGCCGATGGACAGACTCCTACGAGCAGTACTTC.

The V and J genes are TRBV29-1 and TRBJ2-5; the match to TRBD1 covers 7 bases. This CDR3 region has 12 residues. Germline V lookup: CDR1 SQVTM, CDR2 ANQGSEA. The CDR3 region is CTVGGASETQYF. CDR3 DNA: TGCACCGTAGGGGGCGCTTCAGAGACCCAGTACTTC.

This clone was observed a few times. Written as DNA, the CDR3 is TGTGCCAGCTCACCATTTACCGGGATCTACAATGAGCAGTTCTTC. Amino acid sequence: CASSPFTGIYNEQFF. The chain has TRBV18 and TRBJ2-1; D may be TRBD2 (5 bases). Trimming shortened V by 2 bases and J by 3 bases, and 11 bases separated the two germline ends. Germline values: CDR1 KGHSH, CDR2 LQKENI. The CDR3 extends over 15 amino acids.

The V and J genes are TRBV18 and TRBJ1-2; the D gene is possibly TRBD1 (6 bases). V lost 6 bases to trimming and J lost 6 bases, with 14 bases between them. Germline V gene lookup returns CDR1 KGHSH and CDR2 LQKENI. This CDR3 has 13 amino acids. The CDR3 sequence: CASSLDGGHGYTF. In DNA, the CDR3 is TGTGCCAGCTCTCTCGACGGGGGGCATGGCTACACCTTC.

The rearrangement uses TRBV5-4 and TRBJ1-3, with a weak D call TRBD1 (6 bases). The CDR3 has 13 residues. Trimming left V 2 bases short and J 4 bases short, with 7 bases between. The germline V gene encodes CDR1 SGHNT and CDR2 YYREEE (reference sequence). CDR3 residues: CASSFTGGNTIYF. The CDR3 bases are TGTGCCAGCAGCTTCACAGGGGGAAACACCATATATTTT.

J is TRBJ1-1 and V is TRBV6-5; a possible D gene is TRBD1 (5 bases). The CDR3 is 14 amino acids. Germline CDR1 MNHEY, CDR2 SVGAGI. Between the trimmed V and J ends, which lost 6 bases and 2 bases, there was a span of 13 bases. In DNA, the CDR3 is TGTGCCAGCAGATCCGGACACGGAAACACTGAAGCTTTCTTT. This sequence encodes CASRSGHGNTEAFF.

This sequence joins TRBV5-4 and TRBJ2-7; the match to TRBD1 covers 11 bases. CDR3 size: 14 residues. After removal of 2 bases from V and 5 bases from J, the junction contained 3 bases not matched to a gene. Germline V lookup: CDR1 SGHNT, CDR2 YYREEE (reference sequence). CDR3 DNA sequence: TGTGCCAGCAGCTTCCCGGGACAGGGGGACGAGCAGTACTTC. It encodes CASSFPGQGDEQYF.

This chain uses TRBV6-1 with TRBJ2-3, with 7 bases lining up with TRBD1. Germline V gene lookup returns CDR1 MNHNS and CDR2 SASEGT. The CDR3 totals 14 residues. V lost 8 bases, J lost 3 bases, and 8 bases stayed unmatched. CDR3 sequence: CASEANRGTDTQYF. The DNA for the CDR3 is TGTGCCAGCGAGGCTAACAGGGGAACAGATACGCAGTATTTT.

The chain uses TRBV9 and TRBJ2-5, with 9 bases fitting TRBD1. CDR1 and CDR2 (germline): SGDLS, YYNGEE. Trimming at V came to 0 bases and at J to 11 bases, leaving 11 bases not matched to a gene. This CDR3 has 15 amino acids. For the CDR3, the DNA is TGTGCCAGCAGCGTAGGGGGACAGGGACGTGGGGAGCAGTACTTC. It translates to CASSVGGQGRGEQYF.

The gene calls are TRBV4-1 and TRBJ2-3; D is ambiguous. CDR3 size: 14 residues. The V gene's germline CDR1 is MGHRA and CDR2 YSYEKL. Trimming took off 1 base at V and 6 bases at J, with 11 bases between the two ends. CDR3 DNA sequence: TGCGCCAGCAGCCAAGGCGGCCCAGCGGATACGCAGTATTTT. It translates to CASSQGGPADTQYF.

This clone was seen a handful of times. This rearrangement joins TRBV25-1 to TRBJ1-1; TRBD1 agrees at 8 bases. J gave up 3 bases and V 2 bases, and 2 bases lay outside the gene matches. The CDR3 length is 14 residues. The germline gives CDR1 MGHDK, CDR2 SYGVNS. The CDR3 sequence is CASSEGQGYTEAFF. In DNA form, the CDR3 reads TGTGCCAGCAGTGAAGGACAGGGCTACACTGAAGCTTTCTTT.

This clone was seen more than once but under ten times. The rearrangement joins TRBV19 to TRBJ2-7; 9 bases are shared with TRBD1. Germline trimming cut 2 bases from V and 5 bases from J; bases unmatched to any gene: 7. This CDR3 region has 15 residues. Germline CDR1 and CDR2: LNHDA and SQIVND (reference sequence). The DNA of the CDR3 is TGTGCCAGTAGTATATACCCGGGACAGGGCCACGAGCAGTACTTC. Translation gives CASSIYPGQGHEQYF.

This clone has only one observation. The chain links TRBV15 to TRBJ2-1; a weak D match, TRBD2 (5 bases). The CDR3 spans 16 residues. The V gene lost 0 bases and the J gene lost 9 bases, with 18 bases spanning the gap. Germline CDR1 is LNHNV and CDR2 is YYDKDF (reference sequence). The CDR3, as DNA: TGTGCCACCAGCAGAGAAACGTCTATCCTCGGAGGTGAGCAGTTCTTC. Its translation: CATSRETSILGGEQFF.

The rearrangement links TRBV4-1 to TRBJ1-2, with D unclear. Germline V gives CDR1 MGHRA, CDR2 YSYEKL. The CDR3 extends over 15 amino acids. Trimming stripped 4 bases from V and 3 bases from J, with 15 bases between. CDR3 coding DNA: TGCGCCAGCAGCCCCGAGGGCCGGGCCCACTATGGCTACACCTTC. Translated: CASSPEGRAHYGYTF.

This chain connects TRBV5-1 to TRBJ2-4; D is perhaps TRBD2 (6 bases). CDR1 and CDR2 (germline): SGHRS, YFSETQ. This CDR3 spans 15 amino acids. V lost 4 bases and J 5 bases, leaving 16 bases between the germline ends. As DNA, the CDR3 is TGCGCCAGCAGCACTTCCGGGACTCGAGAAAACATTCAGTACTTC. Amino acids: CASSTSGTRENIQYF.

CDR3 loop: CASSEYMNTEAFF. The CDR3 DNA sequence: TGTGCCAGCAGTGAATATATGAACACTGAAGCTTTCTTT. The gene calls are TRBV6-1 and TRBJ1-1; D gene ambiguous. The CDR3 is 13 residues long. V was shortened by 2 bases and J by 0 bases, with 4 bases between the two germline ends. Per germline, CDR1 MNHNS and CDR2 SASEGT.

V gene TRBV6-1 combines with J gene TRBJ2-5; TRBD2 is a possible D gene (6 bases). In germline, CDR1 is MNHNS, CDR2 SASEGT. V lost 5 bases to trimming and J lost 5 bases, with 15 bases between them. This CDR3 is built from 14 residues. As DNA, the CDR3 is TGTGCCAGCAGTCCACGGGGCCTAGCGGAGACCCAGTACTTC. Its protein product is CASSPRGLAETQYF.

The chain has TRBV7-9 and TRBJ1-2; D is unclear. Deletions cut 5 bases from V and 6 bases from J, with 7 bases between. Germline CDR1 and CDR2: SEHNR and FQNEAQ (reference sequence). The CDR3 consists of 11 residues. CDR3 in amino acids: CASSLFHGYTF. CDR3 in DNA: TGTGCCAGCAGCCTATTCCATGGCTACACCTTC.

The CDR3: CASSQSGDPPDTQYF. In DNA, the CDR3 is TGCGCCAGCAGTCAGAGCGGGGACCCACCAGATACGCAGTATTTT. The V call is TRBV10-2, the J call TRBJ2-3, with 7 bases that match TRBD2. The CDR3 runs 15 residues. With V trimmed by 5 bases and J by 4 bases, 9 bases remained unmatched. Germline CDR1 WSHSY, CDR2 SAAADI.

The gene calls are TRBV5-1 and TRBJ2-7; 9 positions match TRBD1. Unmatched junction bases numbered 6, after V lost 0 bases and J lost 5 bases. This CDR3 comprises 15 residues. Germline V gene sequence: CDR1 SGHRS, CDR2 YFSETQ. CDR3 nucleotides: TGCGCCAGCAGCTTGGACTGGACAGGGGCACACGAGCAGTACTTC. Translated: CASSLDWTGAHEQYF.

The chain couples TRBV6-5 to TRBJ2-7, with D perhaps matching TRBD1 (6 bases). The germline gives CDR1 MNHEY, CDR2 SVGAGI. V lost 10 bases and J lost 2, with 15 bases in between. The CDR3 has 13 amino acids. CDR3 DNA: TGTGCCACCCAGGGGTTTAGCGCCTACGAGCAGTACTTC. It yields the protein CATQGFSAYEQYF.

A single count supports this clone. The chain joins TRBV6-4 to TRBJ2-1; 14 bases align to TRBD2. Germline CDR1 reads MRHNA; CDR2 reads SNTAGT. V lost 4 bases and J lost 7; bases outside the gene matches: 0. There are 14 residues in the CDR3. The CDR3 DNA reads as TGTGCCAGCAGTGGACTAGCGGGGGGGAATGAGCAGTTCTTC. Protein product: CASSGLAGGNEQFF.

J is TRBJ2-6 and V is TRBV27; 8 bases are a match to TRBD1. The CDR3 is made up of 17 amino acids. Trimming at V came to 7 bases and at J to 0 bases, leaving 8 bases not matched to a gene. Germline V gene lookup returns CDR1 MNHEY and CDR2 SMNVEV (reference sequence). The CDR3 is CASTTGQGISGANVLTF. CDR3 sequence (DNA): TGTGCCAGCACCACAGGACAGGGTATCTCTGGGGCCAACGTCCTGACTTTC.